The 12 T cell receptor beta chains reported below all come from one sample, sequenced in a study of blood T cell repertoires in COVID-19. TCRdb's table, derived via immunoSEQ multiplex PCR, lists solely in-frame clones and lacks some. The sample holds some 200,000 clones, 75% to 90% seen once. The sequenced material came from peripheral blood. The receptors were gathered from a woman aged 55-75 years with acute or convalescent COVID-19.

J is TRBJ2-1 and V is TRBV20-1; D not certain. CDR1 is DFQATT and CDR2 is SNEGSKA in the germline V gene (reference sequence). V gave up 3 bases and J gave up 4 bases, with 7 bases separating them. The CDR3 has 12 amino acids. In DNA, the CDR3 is TGCAGTGCTAGTTACCAGTACAATGAGCAGTTCTTC. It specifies CSASYQYNEQFF.

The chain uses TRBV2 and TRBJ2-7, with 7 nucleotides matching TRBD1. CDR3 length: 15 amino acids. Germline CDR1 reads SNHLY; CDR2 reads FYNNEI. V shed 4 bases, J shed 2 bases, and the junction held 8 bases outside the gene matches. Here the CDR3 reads CASSAWTGSAYEQYF. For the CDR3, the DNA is TGTGCCAGCAGTGCCTGGACAGGTAGCGCCTACGAGCAGTACTTC.

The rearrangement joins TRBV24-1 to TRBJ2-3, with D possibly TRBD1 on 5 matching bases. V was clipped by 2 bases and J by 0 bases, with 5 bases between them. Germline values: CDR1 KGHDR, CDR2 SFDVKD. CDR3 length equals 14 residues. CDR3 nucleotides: TGTGCCACCAGTGATTCAGGGAGCACAGATACGCAGTATTTT. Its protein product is CATSDSGSTDTQYF.

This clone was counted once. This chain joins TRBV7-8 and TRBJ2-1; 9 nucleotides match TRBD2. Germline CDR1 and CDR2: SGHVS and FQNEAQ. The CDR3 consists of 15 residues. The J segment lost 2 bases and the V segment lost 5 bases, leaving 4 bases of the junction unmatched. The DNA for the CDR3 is TGTGCCAGCAGCCGCGGGGGGGGGACCTACAATGAGCAGTTCTTC. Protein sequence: CASSRGGGTYNEQFF.

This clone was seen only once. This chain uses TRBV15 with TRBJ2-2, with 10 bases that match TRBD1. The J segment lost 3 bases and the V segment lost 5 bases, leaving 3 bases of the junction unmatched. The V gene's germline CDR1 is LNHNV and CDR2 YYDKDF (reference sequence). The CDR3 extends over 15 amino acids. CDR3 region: CATSFGTGDTGELFF. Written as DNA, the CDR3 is TGTGCCACCAGCTTCGGGACAGGGGACACCGGGGAGCTGTTTTTT.

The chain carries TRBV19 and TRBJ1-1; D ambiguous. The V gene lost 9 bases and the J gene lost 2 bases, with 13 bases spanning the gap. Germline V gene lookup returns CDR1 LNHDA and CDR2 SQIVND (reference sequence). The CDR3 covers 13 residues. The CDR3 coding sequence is TGTGCCAGCTCGACGGACTTTAACACTGAAGCTTTCTTT. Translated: CASSTDFNTEAFF.

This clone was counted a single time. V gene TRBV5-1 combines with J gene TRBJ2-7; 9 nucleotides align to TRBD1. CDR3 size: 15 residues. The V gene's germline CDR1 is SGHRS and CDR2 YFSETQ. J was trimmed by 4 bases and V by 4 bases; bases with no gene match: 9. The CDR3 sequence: CASSLSGTGRYEQYF. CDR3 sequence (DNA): TGCGCCAGCAGCCTATCCGGGACAGGGAGGTACGAGCAGTACTTC.

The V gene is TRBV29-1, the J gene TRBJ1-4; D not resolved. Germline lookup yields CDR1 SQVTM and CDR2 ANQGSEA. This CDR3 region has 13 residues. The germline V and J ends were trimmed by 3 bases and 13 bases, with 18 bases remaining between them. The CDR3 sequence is CSVEFQRAAGLFF. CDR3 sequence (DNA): TGCAGCGTTGAGTTTCAGAGGGCGGCGGGACTGTTTTTT.

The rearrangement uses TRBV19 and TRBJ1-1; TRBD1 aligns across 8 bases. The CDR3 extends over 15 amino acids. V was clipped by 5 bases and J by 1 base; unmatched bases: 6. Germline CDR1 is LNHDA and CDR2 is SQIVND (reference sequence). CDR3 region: CASSVRQGWNTEAFF. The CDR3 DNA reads TGTGCCAGTAGTGTCCGACAGGGGTGGAACACTGAAGCTTTCTTT. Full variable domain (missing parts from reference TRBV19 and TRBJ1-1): DGGITQSPKYLFRKEGQNVTLSCEQNLNHDAMYWYRQDPGQGLRLIYYSQIVNDFQKGDIAEGYSVSREKKESFPLTVTSAQKNPTAFYLCASSVRQGWNTEAFFGQGTRLTVV.

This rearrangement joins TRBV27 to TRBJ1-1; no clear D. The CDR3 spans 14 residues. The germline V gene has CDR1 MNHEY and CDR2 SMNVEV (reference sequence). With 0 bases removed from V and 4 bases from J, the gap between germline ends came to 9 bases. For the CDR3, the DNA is TGTGCCAGCAGTTTATCGGAGGAGATCACTGAAGCTTTCTTT. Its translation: CASSLSEEITEAFF.

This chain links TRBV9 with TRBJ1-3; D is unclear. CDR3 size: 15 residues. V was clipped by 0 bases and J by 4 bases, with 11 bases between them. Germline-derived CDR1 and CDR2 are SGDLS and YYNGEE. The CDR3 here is CASSVGGREGNTIYF. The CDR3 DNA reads TGTGCCAGCAGCGTAGGAGGCAGAGAGGGAAACACCATATATTTT.

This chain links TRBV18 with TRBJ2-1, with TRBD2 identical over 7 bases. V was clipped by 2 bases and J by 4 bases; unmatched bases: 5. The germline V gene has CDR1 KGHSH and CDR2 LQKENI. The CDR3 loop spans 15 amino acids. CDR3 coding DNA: TGTGCCAGCTCACCAGCTAGCGGTTCGTACAATGAGCAGTTCTTC. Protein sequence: CASSPASGSYNEQFF.